What follows describes a single TCR beta chain. Its antigen is undetermined. Specified treatment: oral pan-JAK inhibitor, 5-10 mg twice daily. This specimen comes from a study of CD8+ T cells in alopecia areata. In the study overall: Twice a day, 5 to 10 mg of oral tofacitinib was administered to treated patients.

The V end was cut by 1 base, the J end by 3 bases, with 7 bases between. The CDR3 is 14 residues long. Germline values: CDR1 SEHNR, CDR2 FQNEAQ (reference sequence). Extracted from the samples, RNA was reverse transcribed into cDNA to serve as the sequencing template. Sequenced by immunoSEQ multiplex PCR; TCRdb stores in-frame clones only, minus some. The sample carries some 150,000 clones, about 54% recorded once. Whole-study findings and limits: Amid tofacitinib therapy, many expanded lesional clones stayed present in scalp and blood.

The chain combines TRBV7-9 with TRBJ1-5, with a possible D match to TRBD1 (5 bases). The clonotype was recovered from a human donor with alopecia areata. This specimen consisted of CD4+ T cells sorted from blood, obtained between weeks 55 and 65, from a patient treated with tofacitinib. The CDR3 DNA sequence: TGTGCCAGCAGCTTAGGACAGCTCAATCAGCCCCAGCATTTT. Amino acid sequence: CASSLGQLNQPQHF.